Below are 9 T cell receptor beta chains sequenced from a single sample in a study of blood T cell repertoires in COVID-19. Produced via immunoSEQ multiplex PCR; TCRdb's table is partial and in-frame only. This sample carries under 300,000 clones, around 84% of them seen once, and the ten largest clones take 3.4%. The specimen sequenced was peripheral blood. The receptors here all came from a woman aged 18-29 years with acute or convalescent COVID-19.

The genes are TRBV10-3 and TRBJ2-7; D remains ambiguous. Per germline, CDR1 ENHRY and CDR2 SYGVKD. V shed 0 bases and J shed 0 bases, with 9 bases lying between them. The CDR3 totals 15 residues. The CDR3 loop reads CAISESALSSYEQYF. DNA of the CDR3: TGTGCCATCAGTGAGTCTGCCCTGAGCTCCTACGAGCAGTACTTC.

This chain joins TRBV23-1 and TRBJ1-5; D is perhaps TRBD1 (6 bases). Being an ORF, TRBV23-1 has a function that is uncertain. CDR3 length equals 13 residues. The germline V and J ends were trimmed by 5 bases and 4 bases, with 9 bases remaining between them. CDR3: CASSGTPNQPQHF. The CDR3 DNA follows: TGCGCCAGCAGTGGGACACCGAATCAGCCCCAGCATTTT.

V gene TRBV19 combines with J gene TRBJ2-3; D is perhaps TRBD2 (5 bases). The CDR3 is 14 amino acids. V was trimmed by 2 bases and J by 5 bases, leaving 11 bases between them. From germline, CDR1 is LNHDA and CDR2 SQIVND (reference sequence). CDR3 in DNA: TGTGCCAGTAGTATAAGCCTAGCAGGAGATACGCAGTATTTT. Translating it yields CASSISLAGDTQYF. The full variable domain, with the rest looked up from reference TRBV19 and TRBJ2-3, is DGGITQSPKYLFRKEGQNVTLSCEQNLNHDAMYWYRQDPGQGLRLIYYSQIVNDFQKGDIAEGYSVSREKKESFPLTVTSAQKNPTAFYLCASSISLAGDTQYFGPGTRLTVL.

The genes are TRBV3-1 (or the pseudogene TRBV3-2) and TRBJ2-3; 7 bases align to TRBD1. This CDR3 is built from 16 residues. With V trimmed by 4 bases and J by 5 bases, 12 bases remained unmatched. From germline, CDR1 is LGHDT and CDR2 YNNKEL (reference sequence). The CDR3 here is CASSLGQPQRGDTQYF. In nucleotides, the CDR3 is TGTGCCAGCAGCCTGGGACAGCCTCAAAGGGGAGATACGCAGTATTTT.

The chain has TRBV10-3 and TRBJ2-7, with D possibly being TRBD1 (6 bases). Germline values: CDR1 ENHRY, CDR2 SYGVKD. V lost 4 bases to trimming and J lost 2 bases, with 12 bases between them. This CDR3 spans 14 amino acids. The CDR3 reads CAISGTALPYEQYF. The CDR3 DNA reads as TGTGCCATCAGTGGGACAGCGCTACCCTACGAGCAGTACTTC.

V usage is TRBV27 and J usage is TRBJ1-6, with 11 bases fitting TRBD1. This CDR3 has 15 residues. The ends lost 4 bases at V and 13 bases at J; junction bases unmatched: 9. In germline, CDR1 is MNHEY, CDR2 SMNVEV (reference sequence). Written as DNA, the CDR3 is TGTGCCAGCAGTTCCGGGACAGGGGGAACTTCGCCCCTCCACTTT. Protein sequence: CASSSGTGGTSPLHF.

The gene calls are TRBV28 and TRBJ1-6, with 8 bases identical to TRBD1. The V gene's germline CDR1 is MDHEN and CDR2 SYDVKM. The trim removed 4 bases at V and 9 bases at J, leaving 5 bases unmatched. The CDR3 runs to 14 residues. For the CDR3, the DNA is TGTGCCAGCAGTTCGGGAGACAGGGGTTCACCCCTCCACTTT. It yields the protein CASSSGDRGSPLHF.

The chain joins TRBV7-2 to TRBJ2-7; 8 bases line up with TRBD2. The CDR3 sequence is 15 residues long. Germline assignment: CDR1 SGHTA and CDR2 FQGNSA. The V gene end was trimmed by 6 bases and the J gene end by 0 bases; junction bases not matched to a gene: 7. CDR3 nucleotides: TGTGCCAGCAGGGAAACTAGCGGCAACTCCTACGAGCAGTACTTC. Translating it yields CASRETSGNSYEQYF.

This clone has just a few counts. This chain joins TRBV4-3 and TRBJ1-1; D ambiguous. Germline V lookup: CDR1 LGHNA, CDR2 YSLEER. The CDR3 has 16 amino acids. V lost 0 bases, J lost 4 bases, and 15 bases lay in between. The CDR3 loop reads CASSQDSQGAPTEAFF. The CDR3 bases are TGCGCCAGCAGCCAAGATAGCCAAGGAGCCCCCACTGAAGCTTTCTTT.